Here is one T cell receptor (beta chain) with its context. Germline CDR1 reads ENHRY; CDR2 reads SYGVKD. Trimming removed 2 bases from V and 2 bases from J; junction bases left unmatched: 6. The length of the CDR3 is 16 residues. Original handling: Researchers report that nucleated cell counts were estimated from reference gene primer amplification. Data came from immunoSEQ multiplex PCR; TCRdb stores just in-frame clones and leaves some out. Clone size and V and J calls were adopted from that table, with D and trimming inferred from the DNA. This sample carries 120,000 or so clones, about 87% of them seen once, and the ten largest clones take less than 30%. This entry comes from a study of blood T cell repertoires in COVID-19. Study information: COVID-19 samples collected from the United States, Italy and Spain covered acute and convalescent phases. Sources were T cells, B-cell-depleted T cells, or PBMCs; the material itself was cDNA or gDNA.

The material sequenced was peripheral blood. The chain recombines TRBV10-3 with TRBJ2-5; TRBD2 aligns across 9 bases. The TCR was taken from a woman aged 70 to 79 with acute or convalescent COVID-19. The CDR3 nucleotides are TGTGCCATCAGTGAGGGCGGTAGCGGGGGTCAAGAGACCCAGTACTTC. Translating gives CAISEGGSGGQETQYF.